These 31 T cell receptor beta chains were sequenced from one sample in a study of blood T cell repertoires in COVID-19. Assay: immunoSEQ multiplex PCR; the TCRdb copy retains only in-frame clones and omits some. Among fewer than 200,000 clones listed, roughly 81% were seen once. Sequencing was performed on peripheral blood. Receptors were obtained from a man aged 40-49 years with acute or convalescent COVID-19.

This clone was observed a few times. The J gene is TRBJ2-3, the V gene TRBV7-2; tentatively, D is TRBD1 (5 bases). Per germline, CDR1 SGHTA and CDR2 FQGNSA. The CDR3 runs to 15 residues. V lost 1 base, J lost 6 bases, and 14 bases lay in between. This CDR3 is CASSLVAGSEDTQYF. In nucleotides, the CDR3 is TGTGCCAGCAGCTTAGTGGCAGGGTCGGAGGATACGCAGTATTTT.

This chain uses TRBV19 with TRBJ1-5; weak D call: TRBD1 (6 bases). Germline V lookup: CDR1 LNHDA, CDR2 SQIVND (reference sequence). CDR3 size: 14 residues. V dropped 4 bases and J dropped 1 base, with 8 bases sitting between them. The CDR3 DNA reads TGTGCCAGTAGTACACAGGGAAGCAATCAGCCCCAGCATTTT. Amino acids: CASSTQGSNQPQHF.

The chain links TRBV3-1 (or the pseudogene TRBV3-2) to TRBJ1-2; D not certain. V lost 3 bases to trimming and J lost 7 bases, with 12 bases between them. This CDR3 has 13 residues. Germline V CDR1 and CDR2: LGHDT, YNNKEL (reference sequence). The CDR3 loop is CASSHPVPFGYTF. In DNA, the CDR3 is TGTGCCAGCAGCCACCCGGTCCCATTTGGCTACACCTTC.

This chain uses TRBV13 with TRBJ1-2; tentative D call: TRBD1 (6 bases). V lost 0 bases to trimming and J lost 4 bases, with 9 bases between them. The germline gives CDR1 PRHDT, CDR2 FYEKMQ (reference sequence). This CDR3 has 14 residues. CDR3 DNA sequence: TGTGCCAGCAGCTTAGGGGGGGCCGGCTATGGCTACACCTTC. Translated, it gives CASSLGGAGYGYTF.

This clone was picked up one time. The rearrangement joins TRBV10-3 to TRBJ1-2, with a possible D match to TRBD1 (6 bases). The length of the CDR3 is 14 residues. V was trimmed by 6 bases and J by 2 bases, leaving 13 bases between them. Germline V gives CDR1 ENHRY, CDR2 SYGVKD. DNA of the CDR3: TGTGCCATCAGCGGGGGGCCCGAGAACTATGGCTACACCTTC. It codes for CAISGGPENYGYTF.

The genes are TRBV6-2 or TRBV6-3 and TRBJ2-1, with 13 bases aligning to TRBD2. Germline CDR1 and CDR2: MNHEY and SVGEGT. V lost 6 bases to trimming and J lost 4 bases; unmatched junction nucleotides: 9. The CDR3 has 17 amino acids. CDR3 bases: TGTGCCAGCAGCATCCTACCGGGACTAGCGGGGTACAATGAGCAGTTCTTC. Translated, it gives CASSILPGLAGYNEQFF.

This clone was recorded only once. The genes are TRBV6-2 or TRBV6-3 and TRBJ1-5; no clear D. Germline assignment: CDR1 MNHEY and CDR2 SVGEGT. Trimming took off 3 bases at V and 12 bases at J, with 12 bases between the two ends. CDR3 size: 12 residues. The CDR3 DNA is TGTGCCAGCAGTTATAATGGCAGAGGCCAGCATTTT. Protein: CASSYNGRGQHF.

The J gene is TRBJ1-1, the V gene TRBV5-8; unclear D gene. Per the germline V gene, CDR1 is SGHTS and CDR2 is YDEGEE. V lost 0 bases, J lost 1 base, and 13 bases lay in between. CDR3 length equals 16 residues. CDR3 amino acids: CASSLGGSLANTEAFF. CDR3 coding DNA: TGTGCCAGCAGCTTGGGCGGCAGCCTCGCGAACACTGAAGCTTTCTTT.

The chain links TRBV9 to TRBJ2-1; TRBD2 aligns across 13 bases. Trimming removed 1 base from V and 8 bases from J; junction bases left unmatched: 6. The CDR3 sequence is 16 residues long. CDR1 and CDR2 from the germline V gene are SGDLS and YYNGEE. The CDR3 loop is CASSVSGTSGADEQFF. CDR3 bases: TGTGCCAGCAGCGTATCCGGGACTAGCGGGGCAGATGAGCAGTTCTTC.

This chain connects TRBV28 to TRBJ1-4; D gene uncertain. CDR3 length equals 14 residues. V lost 6 bases, J lost 2 bases, and 10 bases lay in between. The V gene's germline CDR1 is MDHEN and CDR2 SYDVKM. The CDR3 is CASRSPRTNEKLFF. The CDR3 nucleotides read TGTGCCAGCAGATCCCCGCGGACTAATGAAAAACTGTTTTTT.

The genes are TRBV4-1 and TRBJ1-5; D not certain. There are 18 residues in the CDR3. V lost 0 bases, J lost 1 base, and 16 bases lay in between. Germline CDR1 and CDR2: MGHRA and YSYEKL. CDR3 sequence (DNA): TGCGCCAGCAGCCAAGAAGTCCTTTTAAAGGAGAGCAATCAGCCCCAGCATTTT. Protein: CASSQEVLLKESNQPQHF.

This clone was detected a few times. Here the CDR3 DNA reads TGTGCCAGCACCCGACTTGGGGGGGGATGGACTGAAGCTTTCTTT. This sequence encodes CASTRLGGGWTEAFF. This chain joins TRBV28 and TRBJ1-1; maybe TRBD1 (5 bases). This CDR3 is 15 amino acids long. V was clipped by 7 bases and J by 5 bases, with 20 bases between them. Germline V CDR1 and CDR2: MDHEN, SYDVKM.

The V and J genes are TRBV4-2 and TRBJ2-1, with 11 positions matching TRBD2. CDR1 is LGHNA and CDR2 is YNFKEQ in the germline V gene. With 4 bases clipped from V and 4 bases from J, the junction kept 9 bases outside the gene matches. The CDR3 is 17 amino acids. This CDR3 reads CASSPPGLAVGYNEQFF. CDR3 bases: TGTGCCAGCAGCCCACCGGGACTAGCGGTGGGATACAATGAGCAGTTCTTC.

The chain employs TRBV2 and TRBJ1-2, with D maybe TRBD1 (6 bases). V was clipped by 4 bases and J by 4 bases, with 10 bases between them. CDR3 length: 13 amino acids. Germline CDR1 is SNHLY and CDR2 is FYNNEI. CDR3 nucleotide sequence: TGTGCCAGCAGTGCTGGACAGATCTATGGCTACACCTTC. It codes for CASSAGQIYGYTF.

The chain has TRBV6-5 and TRBJ2-7; 10 nucleotides agree with TRBD1. Trimming at V came to 6 bases and at J to 4 bases, leaving 6 bases not matched to a gene. This CDR3 contains 14 residues. Per the germline V gene, CDR1 is MNHEY and CDR2 is SVGAGI. CDR3 nucleotides: TGTGCCAGCAGCCGCGGGACAGGGGAATACGAGCAGTACTTC. Translating gives CASSRGTGEYEQYF.

The gene calls are TRBV5-1 and TRBJ1-4; 9 bases line up with TRBD1. Germline V gene sequence: CDR1 SGHRS, CDR2 YFSETQ. With V trimmed by 4 bases and J by 7 bases, 8 bases remained unmatched. The CDR3 is 15 amino acids. The CDR3 region has the DNA TGCGCCAGCAGCGGCGGGACAGGGAGGGGTGAAAAACTGTTTTTT. Translating it yields CASSGGTGRGEKLFF.

The rearrangement links TRBV27 to TRBJ1-2; a weak D match, TRBD1 (6 bases). The germline V gene has CDR1 MNHEY and CDR2 SMNVEV (reference sequence). Trimming stripped 4 bases from V and 8 bases from J, with 20 bases between. There are 15 residues in the CDR3. In DNA form, the CDR3 reads TGTGCCAGCAGTTCTCCGACCGGGGGGCGGTGGGGCTACACCTTC. Translated, it gives CASSSPTGGRWGYTF.

The chain combines TRBV11-2 with TRBJ1-2; no clear D gene. V was shortened by 5 bases and J by 8 bases, with 12 bases between the two germline ends. CDR3 length: 12 amino acids. Germline lookup yields CDR1 SGHAT and CDR2 FQNNGV. CDR3 region: CASSPGKGGYTF. The CDR3 DNA reads TGTGCCAGCAGCCCGGGGAAGGGAGGCTACACCTTC.

This clone has just one count. The V and J genes are TRBV10-2 and TRBJ1-5, with D possibly TRBD1 on 5 matching bases. Germline CDR1 and CDR2: WSHSY and SAAADI. The CDR3 loop spans 15 amino acids. Trimming pared 5 bases from V and 4 bases from J, leaving 15 bases between. The DNA of the CDR3 is TGCGCCAGCAGTCCAGGGTACTCGATGAATCAGCCCCAGCATTTT. Translation: CASSPGYSMNQPQHF.

The chain carries TRBV18 and TRBJ1-1; D is undetermined. V was clipped by 3 bases and J by 1 base, with 9 bases between them. The CDR3 loop spans 14 amino acids. In germline, CDR1 is KGHSH, CDR2 LQKENI. CDR3 in DNA: TGTGCCAGCTCACCCCCACTAGAGAACACTGAAGCTTTCTTT. Translating gives CASSPPLENTEAFF.

This chain connects TRBV7-2 to TRBJ2-7, with a tentative D call TRBD2 (6 bases). The CDR3 consists of 13 residues. Germline lookup yields CDR1 SGHTA and CDR2 FQGNSA. Trimming left V 5 bases short and J 2 bases short, with 10 bases between. In DNA form, the CDR3 reads TGTGCCAGCAGCCCGGGACTTACCTACGAGCAGTACTTC. As protein: CASSPGLTYEQYF. Filled out from reference TRBV7-2 and TRBJ2-7, the complete variable domain reads GAGVSQSPSNKVTEKGKDVELRCDPISGHTALYWYRQSLGQGLEFLIYFQGNSAPDKSGLPSDRFSAERTGGSVSTLTIQRTQQEDSAVYLCASSPGLTYEQYFGPGTRLTVT.

CDR3 in DNA: TGTGCCAGCAACGACAGGGGATTCTCACCCCTCCACTTT. It translates to CASNDRGFSPLHF. The chain links TRBV6-5 to TRBJ1-6; 8 bases are a match to TRBD1. Germline V gene sequence: CDR1 MNHEY, CDR2 SVGAGI. The CDR3 length is 13 residues. V shed 7 bases and J 10 bases; nucleotides not matched to a gene: 6.

This clone was seen only a few times. This chain uses TRBV29-1 with TRBJ1-2, with D perhaps matching TRBD1 (6 bases). CDR3 length: 15 residues. The ends were cut back, 3 bases at V and 1 base at J, with 15 bases in the middle. Germline assignment: CDR1 SQVTM and CDR2 ANQGSEA. As DNA, the CDR3 is TGCAGCGTTGAGAACCAGGGGCTTCTTAACTATGGCTACACCTTC. Amino acid sequence: CSVENQGLLNYGYTF.

The chain is built from TRBV13 and TRBJ2-7; 8 bases are a match to TRBD1. Germline values: CDR1 PRHDT, CDR2 FYEKMQ (reference sequence). The CDR3 extends over 14 amino acids. V dropped 5 bases and J dropped 4; count of bases not matched to a gene: 7. CDR3 bases: TGTGCCAGCAGCGCCCGACAGGGGCCTTACGAGCAGTACTTC. It translates to CASSARQGPYEQYF.

V gene TRBV19 combines with J gene TRBJ2-1; maybe TRBD2 (5 bases). V lost 3 bases to trimming and J lost 5 bases, with 17 bases between them. CDR1 is LNHDA and CDR2 is SQIVND in the germline V gene (reference sequence). This CDR3 is built from 16 residues. CDR3 nucleotide sequence: TGTGCCAGTAGTATCGTTTTGGGAGACTTTAACAATGAGCAGTTCTTC. This encodes CASSIVLGDFNNEQFF. Filled out from reference TRBV19 and TRBJ2-1, the complete variable domain reads DGGITQSPKYLFRKEGQNVTLSCEQNLNHDAMYWYRQDPGQGLRLIYYSQIVNDFQKGDIAEGYSVSREKKESFPLTVTSAQKNPTAFYLCASSIVLGDFNNEQFFGPGTRLTVL.

A word on this clone: The same CDR3 can be traced to other DNA sequences in this sample. The chain is built from TRBV4-1 and TRBJ1-1, with TRBD1 matching over 8 bases. This CDR3 comprises 15 residues. V lost 1 base and J lost 1; bases outside the gene matches: 2. Germline V gene sequence: CDR1 MGHRA, CDR2 YSYEKL. The CDR3 loop is CASSQADRENTEAFF. As DNA, the CDR3 is TGCGCCAGCAGCCAAGCGGACAGGGAGAACACTGAAGCTTTCTTT.

The CDR3 reads CASSDPDRGLWETQYF. Written as DNA, the CDR3 is TGTGCCAGCAGCGACCCGGACAGGGGGCTTTGGGAGACCCAGTACTTC. The rearrangement joins TRBV2 to TRBJ2-5, with 11 bases matching TRBD1. Germline V gene lookup returns CDR1 SNHLY and CDR2 FYNNEI. CDR3 length equals 16 residues. The V and J ends lost 6 bases and 5 bases, in that order; junction bases with no gene match: 11.

This chain joins TRBV3-1 (or the pseudogene TRBV3-2) and TRBJ2-3; D unclear. CDR1 is LGHDT, CDR2 YNNKEL, per germline (reference sequence). The CDR3 runs 14 residues. V was trimmed by 1 base and J by 0 bases, leaving 5 bases between them. CDR3 amino acids: CASSQVYSTDTQYF. The CDR3 coding sequence is TGTGCCAGCAGCCAAGTGTATAGCACAGATACGCAGTATTTT.

This sequence joins TRBV19 and TRBJ1-2; no definite D call. V was trimmed by 5 bases and J by 3 bases, leaving 13 bases between them. CDR1 LNHDA and CDR2 SQIVND come from the germline V gene (reference sequence). The CDR3 runs 14 residues. The DNA for the CDR3 is TGTGCCAGTAGTCCCCCGGGATTTTACTATGGCTACACCTTC. Translation gives CASSPPGFYYGYTF.

The V gene is TRBV19, the J gene TRBJ1-2; TRBD1 agrees at 8 bases. Germline trimming cut 4 bases from V and 1 base from J; bases unmatched to any gene: 5. This CDR3 is 15 amino acids long. Germline V gene data show CDR1 as LNHDA and CDR2 as SQIVND (reference sequence). The CDR3 region has the DNA TGTGCCAGTAGTAGAACAGGACAGGGTAACTATGGCTACACCTTC. This gives the protein CASSRTGQGNYGYTF. Complete variable domain (other parts from reference TRBV19 and TRBJ1-2): DGGITQSPKYLFRKEGQNVTLSCEQNLNHDAMYWYRQDPGQGLRLIYYSQIVNDFQKGDIAEGYSVSREKKESFPLTVTSAQKNPTAFYLCASSRTGQGNYGYTFGSGTRLTVV.

The chain employs TRBV13 and TRBJ2-5; 7 positions agree with TRBD1. The germline V gene has CDR1 PRHDT and CDR2 FYEKMQ (reference sequence). The CDR3 has 14 residues. With V trimmed by 4 bases and J by 5 bases, 7 bases remained unmatched. The CDR3 loop reads CASSSRGGAETQYF. Written as DNA, the CDR3 is TGTGCCAGCAGCTCCCGAGGGGGCGCGGAGACCCAGTACTTC.